This T cell receptor beta chain was retrieved from a study of shared clonotypes between healthy human individuals. Turning to the study itself: The study used three CD4 naive, three CD4 memory, two CD8 naive and one CD8 memory plate per donor.

V was pared by 6 bases and J by 0 bases, with 4 bases of the junction left unmatched. This CDR3 comprises 15 residues. CDR1 and CDR2 from the germline V gene are MNHEY and SMNVEV (reference sequence). Clones were read by immunoSEQ multiplex PCR, and TCRdb kept only the in-frame ones, dropping some. Here the sample spans around 2,000,000 clones, roughly 94% being singletons. As for this clone: Its antigen is currently unknown.

CD8 cells classed as naive were CD45RO-negative and positively selected for CCR7, excluding terminally differentiated effector memory CD45RA+ cells. All participating donors were Caucasian adults from Nashville, Tennessee. Notes on the study in general: The study sampled only blood, and tissue repertoires likely differ.

This clonotype was obtained from a man between 18 and 35 years old in good health. The rearrangement uses TRBV27 and TRBJ1-4; 7 bases fit TRBD1. The sample consisted of naive CD8+ T cells sorted from blood. DNA for the CDR3: TGTGCCAGCAGGACCGGGACAGCAACTAATGAAAAACTGTTTTTT. Protein product: CASRTGTATNEKLFF.